A single sample is the source of the 9 T cell receptor beta chains below, sequenced in a study of shared clonotypes between healthy human individuals. The naive CD8 population came from CD45RO-negative cells selected for CCR7, without terminally differentiated effector memory CD45RA+ cells. Libraries were prepared by immunoSEQ multiplex PCR; TCRdb keeps only in-frame clonotypes and omits some of them. The data show hundreds of thousands of clones, with roughly 96% seen just once and around 0.1% held by the top ten. The sequenced sample consisted of naive CD8+ T cells sorted from blood. The source of these receptors is a woman aged 25 to 39 in good health.

The chain employs TRBV9 and TRBJ2-7, with D possibly matching TRBD1 (5 bases). Germline V gene data show CDR1 as SGDLS and CDR2 as YYNGEE. The V end was cut by 3 bases, the J end by 0 bases, with 10 bases between. The CDR3 length is 14 residues. The CDR3 loop reads CASSGPDSSYEQYF. CDR3 nucleotide sequence: TGTGCCAGCAGCGGACCCGACAGCTCCTACGAGCAGTACTTC.

This chain uses TRBV29-1 with TRBJ1-2; D is unresolved. This CDR3 has 13 residues. Trimming pared 3 bases from V and 6 bases from J, leaving 14 bases between. CDR1 is SQVTM, CDR2 ANQGSEA, per germline. The CDR3 protein is CSVDYPKTHGYTF. The CDR3 bases are TGCAGCGTTGATTACCCAAAGACCCATGGCTACACCTTC.

This rearrangement joins TRBV11-2 to TRBJ2-1, with 14 bases matching TRBD2. Unmatched junction bases numbered 4, after V lost 1 base and J lost 5 bases. Germline-derived CDR1 and CDR2 are SGHAT and FQNNGV. The CDR3 covers 17 residues. This chain's CDR3 is CASSLAVGLAGDNEQFF. CDR3 DNA: TGTGCCAGCAGCTTAGCTGTGGGACTAGCGGGAGACAATGAGCAGTTCTTC.

The chain joins TRBV27 to TRBJ2-1, with D unresolved. CDR1 MNHEY and CDR2 SMNVEV come from the germline V gene (reference sequence). CDR3 length: 11 amino acids. Trimming took off 7 bases at V and 7 bases at J, with 8 bases between the two ends. The DNA of the CDR3 is TGTGCCAGCACTAAAGGGAATGAGCAGTTCTTC. Translating it yields CASTKGNEQFF.

V and J are TRBV19 and TRBJ2-2, with 8 bases matching TRBD1. CDR3 length equals 15 residues. The J segment lost 5 bases and the V segment lost 5 bases, leaving 7 bases of the junction unmatched. Germline-derived CDR1 and CDR2 are LNHDA and SQIVND (reference sequence). CDR3 sequence (DNA): TGTGCCAGTAGTCCGGACAGGGCAGGGACCGGGGAGCTGTTTTTT. It specifies CASSPDRAGTGELFF.

This CDR3 reads CATSRDTQETQYF. The CDR3 coding sequence is TGTGCCACCAGCAGAGATACACAAGAGACCCAGTACTTC. The rearrangement joins TRBV15 to TRBJ2-5; no definite D call. In germline, CDR1 is LNHNV, CDR2 YYDKDF (reference sequence). The CDR3 totals 13 residues. Deletions cut 0 bases from V and 2 bases from J, with 4 bases between.

This clone appeared a single time. The V gene is TRBV5-1, the J gene TRBJ2-7; D is uncertain. The V end lost 2 bases, the J end lost 2 bases, and 14 bases lay between the germline ends. Germline CDR1 is SGHRS and CDR2 is YFSETQ. The CDR3 extends over 15 amino acids. Here the CDR3 reads CASSLDQAYTYEQYF. CDR3 DNA: TGCGCCAGCAGCTTAGATCAGGCCTATACCTACGAGCAGTACTTC.

This CDR3 reads CASSTGGSEQYF. For the CDR3, the DNA is TGTGCCAGCAGTACAGGGGGGAGCGAGCAGTACTTC. The rearrangement uses TRBV27 and TRBJ2-7, with 8 bases matching TRBD1. Germline CDR1 reads MNHEY; CDR2 reads SMNVEV (reference sequence). With 5 bases clipped from V and 6 bases from J, the junction kept 3 bases outside the gene matches. The CDR3 contains 12 residues.

The chain has TRBV2 and TRBJ2-2; D call uncertain. Trimming shortened V by 6 bases and J by 10 bases, and 9 bases separated the two germline ends. This CDR3 contains 11 residues. CDR1 is SNHLY and CDR2 is FYNNEI in the germline V gene. CDR3: CASSGPAELFF. CDR3 in DNA: TGTGCCAGCAGCGGGCCCGCGGAGCTGTTTTTT.